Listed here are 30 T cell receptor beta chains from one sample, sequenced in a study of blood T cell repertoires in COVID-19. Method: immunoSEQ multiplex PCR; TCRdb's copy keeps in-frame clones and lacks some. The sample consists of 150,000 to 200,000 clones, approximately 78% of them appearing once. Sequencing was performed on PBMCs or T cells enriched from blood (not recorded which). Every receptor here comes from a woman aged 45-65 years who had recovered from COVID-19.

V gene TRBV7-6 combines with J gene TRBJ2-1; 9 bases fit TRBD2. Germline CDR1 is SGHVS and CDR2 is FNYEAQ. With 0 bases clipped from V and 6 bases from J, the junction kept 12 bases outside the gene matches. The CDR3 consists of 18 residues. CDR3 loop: CASSLAAGGLGATNEQFF. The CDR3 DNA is TGTGCCAGCAGCTTAGCTGCGGGAGGGCTCGGAGCTACCAATGAGCAGTTCTTC.

The CDR3 loop reads CASSGTSSYNEQFF. CDR3 nucleotides: TGTGCCAGCAGCGGGACTAGCTCCTACAATGAGCAGTTCTTC. This chain links TRBV11-2 with TRBJ2-1; 8 bases are a match to TRBD2. The CDR3 contains 14 residues. Germline V gene data show CDR1 as SGHAT and CDR2 as FQNNGV. The junction had 0 bases not matched to a gene; V was cut back by 5 bases and J by 0 bases. The full variable domain, completed using reference TRBV11-2 and TRBJ2-1, is EAGVAQSPRYKIIEKRQSVAFWCNPISGHATLYWYQQILGQGPKLLIQFQNNGVVDDSQLPKDRFSAERLKGVDSTLKIQPAKLEDSAVYLCASSGTSSYNEQFFGPGTRLTVL.

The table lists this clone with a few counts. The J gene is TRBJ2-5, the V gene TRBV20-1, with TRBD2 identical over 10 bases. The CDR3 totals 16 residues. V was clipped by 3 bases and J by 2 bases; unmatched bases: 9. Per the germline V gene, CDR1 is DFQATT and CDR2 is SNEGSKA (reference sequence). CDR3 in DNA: TGCAGTGCTAGTGAACTAGCGGGACCGAGACAAGAGACCCAGTACTTC. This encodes CSASELAGPRQETQYF.

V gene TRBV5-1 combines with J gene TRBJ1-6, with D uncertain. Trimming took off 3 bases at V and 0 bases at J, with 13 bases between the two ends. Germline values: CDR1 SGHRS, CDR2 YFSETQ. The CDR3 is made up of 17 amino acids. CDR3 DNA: TGCGCCAGCAGCTCTGGACTCCGAAGCTCCTATAATTCACCCCTCCACTTT. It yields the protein CASSSGLRSSYNSPLHF.

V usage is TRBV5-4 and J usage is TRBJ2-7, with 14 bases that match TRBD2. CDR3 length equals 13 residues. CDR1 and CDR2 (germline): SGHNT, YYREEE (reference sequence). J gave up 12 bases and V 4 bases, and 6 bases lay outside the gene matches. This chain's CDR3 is CASSAGTSGSPYF. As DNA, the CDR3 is TGTGCCAGCAGCGCGGGGACTAGCGGGAGCCCGTACTTC. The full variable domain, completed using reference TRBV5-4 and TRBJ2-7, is ETGVTQSPTHLIKTRGQQVTLRCSSQSGHNTVSWYQQALGQGPQFIFQYYREEENGRGNFPPRFSGLQFPNYSSELNVNALELDDSALYLCASSAGTSGSPYFGPGTRLTVT.

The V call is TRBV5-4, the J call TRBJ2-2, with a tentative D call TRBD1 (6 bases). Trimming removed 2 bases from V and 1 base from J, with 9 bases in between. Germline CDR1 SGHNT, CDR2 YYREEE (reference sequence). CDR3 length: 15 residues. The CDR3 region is CASSFLTGNTGELFF. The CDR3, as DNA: TGTGCCAGCAGCTTCCTGACAGGGAACACCGGGGAGCTGTTTTTT.

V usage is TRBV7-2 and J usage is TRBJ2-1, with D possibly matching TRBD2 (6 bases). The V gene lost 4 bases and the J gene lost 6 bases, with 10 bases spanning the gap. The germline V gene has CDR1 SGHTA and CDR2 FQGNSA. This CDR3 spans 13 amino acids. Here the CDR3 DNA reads TGTGCCAGCAGCTCGACTAGGATCAATGAGCAGTTCTTC. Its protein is CASSSTRINEQFF.

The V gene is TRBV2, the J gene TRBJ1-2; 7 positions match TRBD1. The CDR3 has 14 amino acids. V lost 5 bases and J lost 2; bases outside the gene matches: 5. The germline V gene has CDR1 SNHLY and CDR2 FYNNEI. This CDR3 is CASSRDRVNYGYTF. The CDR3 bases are TGTGCCAGCAGTCGGGACAGAGTGAACTATGGCTACACCTTC.

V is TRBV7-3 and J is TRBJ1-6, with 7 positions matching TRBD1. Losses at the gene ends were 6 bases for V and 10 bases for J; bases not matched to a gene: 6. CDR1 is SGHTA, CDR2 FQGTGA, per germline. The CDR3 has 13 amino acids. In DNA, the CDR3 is TGTGCCAGCAGTTTTCAGGGGGGCTCACCCCTCCACTTT. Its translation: CASSFQGGSPLHF.

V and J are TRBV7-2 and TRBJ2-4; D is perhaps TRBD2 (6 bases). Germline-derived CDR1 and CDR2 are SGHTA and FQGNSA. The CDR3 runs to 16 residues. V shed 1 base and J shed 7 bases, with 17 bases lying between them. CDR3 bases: TGTGCCAGCAGCTTAGAATTTAGCGGAGCGAGGAACATTCAGTACTTC. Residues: CASSLEFSGARNIQYF.

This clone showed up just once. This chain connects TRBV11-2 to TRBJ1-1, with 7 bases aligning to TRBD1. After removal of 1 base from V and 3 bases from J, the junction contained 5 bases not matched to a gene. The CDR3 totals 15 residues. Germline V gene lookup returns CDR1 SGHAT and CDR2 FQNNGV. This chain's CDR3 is CASSLGYRGDTEAFF. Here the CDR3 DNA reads TGTGCCAGCAGCTTAGGGTACAGGGGCGACACTGAAGCTTTCTTT.

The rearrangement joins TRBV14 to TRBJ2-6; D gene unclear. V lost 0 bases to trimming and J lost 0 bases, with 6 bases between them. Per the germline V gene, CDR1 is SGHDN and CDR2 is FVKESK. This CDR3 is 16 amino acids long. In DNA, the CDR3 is TGTGCCAGCAGCCAAGAACATTTCTCTGGGGCCAACGTCCTGACTTTC. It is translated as CASSQEHFSGANVLTF. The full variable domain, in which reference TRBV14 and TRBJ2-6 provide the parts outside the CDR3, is EAGVTQFPSHSVIEKGQTVTLRCDPISGHDNLYWYRRVMGKEIKFLLHFVKESKQDESGMPNNRFLAERTGGTYSTLKVQPAELEDSGVYFCASSQEHFSGANVLTFGAGSRLTVL.

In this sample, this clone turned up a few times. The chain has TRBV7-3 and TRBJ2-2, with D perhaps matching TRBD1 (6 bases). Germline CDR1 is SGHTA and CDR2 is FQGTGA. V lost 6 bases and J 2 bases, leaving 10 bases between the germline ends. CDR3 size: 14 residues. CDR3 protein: CASSTGQNTGELFF. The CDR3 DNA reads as TGTGCCAGCAGTACGGGACAAAACACCGGGGAGCTGTTTTTT.

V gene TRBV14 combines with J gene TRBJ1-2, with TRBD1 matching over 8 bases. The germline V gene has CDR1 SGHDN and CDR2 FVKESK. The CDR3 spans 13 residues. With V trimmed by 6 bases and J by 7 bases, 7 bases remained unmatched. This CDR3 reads CASRPTGAVGYTF. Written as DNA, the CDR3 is TGTGCCAGCAGGCCGACAGGGGCGGTTGGCTACACCTTC.

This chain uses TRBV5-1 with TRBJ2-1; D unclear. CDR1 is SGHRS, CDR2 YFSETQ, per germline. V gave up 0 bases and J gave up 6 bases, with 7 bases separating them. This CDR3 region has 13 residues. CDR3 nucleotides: TGCGCCAGCAGCTTGGTACAGTTCAATGAGCAGTTCTTC. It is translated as CASSLVQFNEQFF.

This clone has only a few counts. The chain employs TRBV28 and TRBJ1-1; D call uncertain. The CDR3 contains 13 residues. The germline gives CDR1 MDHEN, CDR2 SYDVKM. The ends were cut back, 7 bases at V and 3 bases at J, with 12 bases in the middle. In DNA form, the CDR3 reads TGTGCCAGCACCGAGGTACGGGACACTGAAGCTTTCTTT. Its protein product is CASTEVRDTEAFF.

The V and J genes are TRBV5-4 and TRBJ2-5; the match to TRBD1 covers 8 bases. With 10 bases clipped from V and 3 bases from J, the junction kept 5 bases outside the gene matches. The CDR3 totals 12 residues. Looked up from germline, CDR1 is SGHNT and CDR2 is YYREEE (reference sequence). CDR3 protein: CAQSTGEETQYF. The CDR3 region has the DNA TGTGCCCAGTCGACAGGGGAAGAGACCCAGTACTTC.

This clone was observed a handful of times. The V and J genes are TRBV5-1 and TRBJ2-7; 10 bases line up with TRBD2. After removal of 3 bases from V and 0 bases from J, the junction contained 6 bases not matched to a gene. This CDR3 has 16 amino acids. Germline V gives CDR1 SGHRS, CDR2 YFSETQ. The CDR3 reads CASSWGTSADSYEQYF. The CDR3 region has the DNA TGCGCCAGCAGCTGGGGGACTAGCGCAGACTCCTACGAGCAGTACTTC.

This CDR3 reads CASSLEVAGEKGEQFF. The CDR3 DNA sequence: TGCGCCAGCAGCTTGGAGGTAGCGGGAGAGAAAGGTGAGCAGTTCTTC. V usage is TRBV5-1 and J usage is TRBJ2-1; 9 positions match TRBD2. The V and J ends lost 0 bases and 9 bases, in that order; junction bases with no gene match: 10. Germline CDR1 reads SGHRS; CDR2 reads YFSETQ. The CDR3 runs 16 residues.

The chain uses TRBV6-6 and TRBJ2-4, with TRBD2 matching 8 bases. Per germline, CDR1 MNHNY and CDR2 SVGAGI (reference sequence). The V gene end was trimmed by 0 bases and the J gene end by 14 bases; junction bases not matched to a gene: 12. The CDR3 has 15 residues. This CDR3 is CASSYSNRLAGFEYF. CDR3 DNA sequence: TGTGCCAGCAGTTACTCGAACCGTCTAGCGGGTTTTGAGTACTTC.

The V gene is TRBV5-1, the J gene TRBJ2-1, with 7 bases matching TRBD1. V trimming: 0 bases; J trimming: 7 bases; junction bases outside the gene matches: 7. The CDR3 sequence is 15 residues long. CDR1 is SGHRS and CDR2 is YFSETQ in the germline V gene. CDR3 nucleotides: TGCGCCAGCAGCTTGGGTGGGAGCAGGGGGAATGAGCAGTTCTTC. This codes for CASSLGGSRGNEQFF.

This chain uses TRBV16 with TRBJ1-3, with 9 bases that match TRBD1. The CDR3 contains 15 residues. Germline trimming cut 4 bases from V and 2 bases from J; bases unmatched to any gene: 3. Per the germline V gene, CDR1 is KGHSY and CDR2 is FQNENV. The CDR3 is CASSPTGGTGNTIYF. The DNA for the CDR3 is TGTGCCAGCAGCCCGACAGGGGGGACTGGAAACACCATATATTTT.

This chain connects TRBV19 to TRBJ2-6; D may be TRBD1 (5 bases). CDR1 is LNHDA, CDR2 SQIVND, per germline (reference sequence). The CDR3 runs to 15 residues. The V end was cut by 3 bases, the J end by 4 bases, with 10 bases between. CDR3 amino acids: CASSIRVAGANVLTF. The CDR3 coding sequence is TGTGCCAGTAGTATCAGGGTGGCAGGGGCCAACGTCCTGACTTTC.

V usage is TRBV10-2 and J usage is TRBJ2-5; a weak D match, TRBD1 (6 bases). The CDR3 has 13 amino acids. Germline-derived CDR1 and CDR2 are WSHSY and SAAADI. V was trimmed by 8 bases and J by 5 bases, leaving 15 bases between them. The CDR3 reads CASRSQGPETQYF. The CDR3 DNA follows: TGCGCCAGCCGCTCTCAGGGGCCGGAGACCCAGTACTTC.

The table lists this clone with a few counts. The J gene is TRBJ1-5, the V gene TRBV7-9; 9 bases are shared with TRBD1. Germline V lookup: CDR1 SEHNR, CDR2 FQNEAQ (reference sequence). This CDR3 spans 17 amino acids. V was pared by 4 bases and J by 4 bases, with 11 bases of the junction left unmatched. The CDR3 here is CASSSPTGTGPNQPQHF. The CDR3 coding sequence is TGTGCCAGCAGCTCCCCTACCGGGACAGGGCCTAATCAGCCCCAGCATTTT.

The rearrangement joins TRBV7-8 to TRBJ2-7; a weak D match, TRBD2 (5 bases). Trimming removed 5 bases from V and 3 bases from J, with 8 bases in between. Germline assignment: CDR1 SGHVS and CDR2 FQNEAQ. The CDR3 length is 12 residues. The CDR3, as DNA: TGTGCCAGCAGCCCCGAGGGCTACGAGCAGTACTTC. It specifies CASSPEGYEQYF. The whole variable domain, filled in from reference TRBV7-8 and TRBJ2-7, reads GAGVSQSPRYKVAKRGQDVALRCDPISGHVSLFWYQQALGQGPEFLTYFQNEAQLDKSGLPSDRFFAERPEGSVSTLKIQRTQQEDSAVYLCASSPEGYEQYFGPGTRLTVT.

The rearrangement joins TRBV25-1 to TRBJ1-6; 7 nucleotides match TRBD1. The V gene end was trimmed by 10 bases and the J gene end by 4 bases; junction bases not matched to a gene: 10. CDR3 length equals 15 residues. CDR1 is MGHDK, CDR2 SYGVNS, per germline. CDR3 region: CATRSGDSYNSPLHF. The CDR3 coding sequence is TGTGCCACCCGATCGGGGGACAGTTATAATTCACCCCTCCACTTT.

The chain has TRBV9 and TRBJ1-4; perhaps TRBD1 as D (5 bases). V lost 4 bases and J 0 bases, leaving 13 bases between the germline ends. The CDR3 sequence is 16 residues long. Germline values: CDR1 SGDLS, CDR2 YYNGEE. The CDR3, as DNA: TGTGCCAGCAGCCCCTTAAGGGGTGCAACTAATGAAAAACTGTTTTTT. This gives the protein CASSPLRGATNEKLFF.

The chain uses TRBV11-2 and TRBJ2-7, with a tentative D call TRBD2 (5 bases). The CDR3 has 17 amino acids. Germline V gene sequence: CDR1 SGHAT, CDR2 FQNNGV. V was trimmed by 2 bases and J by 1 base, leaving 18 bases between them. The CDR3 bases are TGTGCCAGCAGCTTAAGTGGTGGTATAGCGTCATCCTACGAGCAGTACTTC. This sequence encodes CASSLSGGIASSYEQYF.

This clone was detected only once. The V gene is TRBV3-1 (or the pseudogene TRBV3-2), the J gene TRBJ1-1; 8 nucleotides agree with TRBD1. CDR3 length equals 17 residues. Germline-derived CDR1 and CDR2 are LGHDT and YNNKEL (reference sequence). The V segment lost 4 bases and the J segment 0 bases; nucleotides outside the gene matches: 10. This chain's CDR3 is CASSPDRVTSMNTEAFF. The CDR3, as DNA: TGTGCCAGCAGCCCGGACAGGGTCACTTCAATGAACACTGAAGCTTTCTTT.